This TCR beta chain comes out of a study of T cells in localized non-small cell lung cancer. Using immunoSEQ multiplex PCR, the repertoire was profiled, and TCRdb retains in-frame clones only, with some absent. The table lists 130,000 or so clones, approximately 88% of them singletons, with around 1.7% in the top ten. The sample holds one count of this clone. The CDR3 has 12 residues. Germline lookup yields CDR1 ENHRY and CDR2 SYGVKD. V was cut by 6 bases and J by 14 bases, with 17 bases left in between. This chain links TRBV10-3 with TRBJ2-1; D is possibly TRBD1 (6 bases). Sample: peripheral blood, taken before any cancer treatment. The source of this sequence is a female donor older than 55 with stage I lung adenocarcinoma. This CDR3 reads CAISKDSWFKFF. Written as DNA, the CDR3 is TGTGCCATCAGCAAGGACAGTTGGTTTAAGTTCTTC.